Listed below are T cell receptor beta chains from one sample, sequenced in a study of cytomegalovirus exposure and HLA in healthy donors. Method: immunoSEQ multiplex PCR; TCRdb's copy keeps in-frame clones and lacks some. The repertoire table contains about 160,000 clones. Specimen: PBMCs. Receptor source: a man aged 25-40 years in good health and CMV-seronegative. Each CDR3 is given with its conserved first and last residue. Fields, in order: CDR3 DNA, CDR3 protein, J gene, V gene, D gene. A D gene is named only where the DNA matches it firmly.

TGTGCCAGCAGCCTGGACGGGGGACCCCTCTCTGGAAACACCATATATTTT	CASSLDGGPLSGNTIYF	TRBJ1-3	TRBV5-4	NA
TGTGCCAGCAGTTACAGGTCAGGGATAAATGAAAAACTGTTTTTT	CASSYRSGINEKLFF	TRBJ1-4	TRBV6-5	NA
TGTGCCAGCTCGGATCTGGGGGGAGGGGATCAGCCCCAGCATTTT	CASSDLGGGDQPQHF	TRBJ1-5	TRBV18	NA
TGCGCCACCAGGAAGGGGGGAGGGCTTGAAGATACGCAGTATTTT	CATRKGGGLEDTQYF	TRBJ2-3	TRBV5-1	NA
TGTGCCAGTAGTATTTCTAGCGGGAGGCTCACCGGGGAGCTGTTTTTT	CASSISSGRLTGELFF	TRBJ2-2	TRBV19	TRBD2
TGTGCCAGCTCACCAGGACTAGCGGGAGTAAAGGAGCAGTTCTTC	CASSPGLAGVKEQFF	TRBJ2-1	TRBV18	TRBD2
TGTGCCAGCAGTGGACAGGGAGAGTATGGCTACACCTTC	CASSGQGEYGYTF	TRBJ1-2	TRBV6-4	TRBD1
TGTGCCAGCAGCTTGTCCCCGGAGAGGGACACTGAAGCTTTCTTT	CASSLSPERDTEAFF	TRBJ1-1	TRBV5-4	NA
TGTGCCAGCAGTTTCGCAGGGGAACTTCGGACCCAGTACTTC	CASSFAGELRTQYF	TRBJ2-5	TRBV28	NA
TGTGCCAGCAGCGTGAAAGTCGGCAGGTTCTCTGGAAACACCATATATTTT	CASSVKVGRFSGNTIYF	TRBJ1-3	TRBV5-4	NA
TGCGCCAGCAGCTTGGGGACAGGGGCCTACAATGAGCAGTTCTTC	CASSLGTGAYNEQFF	TRBJ2-1	TRBV5-1	TRBD1
TGTGCCAGCAGTAGCGGGTCCGAGCAGTACTTC	CASSSGSEQYF	TRBJ2-7	TRBV6-5	NA
TGTGCCAGCTCACCATCGACAGGCTACACCTTC	CASSPSTGYTF	TRBJ1-2	TRBV18	NA
TGTGCCAGCAGCCGCGGGGCAGACGTCTCCTACGAGCAGTACTTC	CASSRGADVSYEQYF	TRBJ2-7	TRBV7-7	NA
TGTGCCACCGTACAGGGGTCCAACACTGAAGCTTTCTTT	CATVQGSNTEAFF	TRBJ1-1	TRBV10-3	TRBD1
TGTGCCAGCAGCGATGTCCACAGGGGAAACACTACAGATACGCAGTATTTT	CASSDVHRGNTTDTQYF	TRBJ2-3	TRBV9	TRBD1
TGTGCCAGCAGCTCCGGGACAGGGGTCAACTCACCCCTCCACTTT	CASSSGTGVNSPLHF	TRBJ1-6	TRBV5-6	TRBD1
TGCGCCAGTACGACTAGCGGGAAACAGTTCTTC	CASTTSGKQFF	TRBJ2-1	TRBV5-1	TRBD2
TGTGCCAGCAGCGCCAGAGGACAGGGTAGCAATCAGCCCCAGCATTTT	CASSARGQGSNQPQHF	TRBJ1-5	TRBV7-9	TRBD1
TGTGCCAGCAGCGGACAGGGCGAGGGGGAGCTGTTTTTT	CASSGQGEGELFF	TRBJ2-2	TRBV6-4	TRBD1
TGTGCCAGCAGTAACCTGGAGGGGAGAGGTTACGAGCAGTACTTC	CASSNLEGRGYEQYF	TRBJ2-7	TRBV6-5	NA
TGTGCCAGCAGCTCCTATAGCCGTACTGGAAACACCATATATTTT	CASSSYSRTGNTIYF	TRBJ1-3	TRBV7-2	NA
TGTGCCAGCAGTGGTACAGGGGGCGGCAATCAGCCCCAGCATTTT	CASSGTGGGNQPQHF	TRBJ1-5	TRBV6-1	TRBD1
TGTGCCAGCAGTTTTGCAGGGACTAGCGGGAGGGGGGAGACCCAGTACTTC	CASSFAGTSGRGETQYF	TRBJ2-5	TRBV2	TRBD2
TGTGCCAGCGGGCGGCGGGACTACAATGAGCAGTTCTTC	CASGRRDYNEQFF	TRBJ2-1	TRBV6-6	NA
TGCGCCAGCAGCCCCGGGGACAGGGGCTATGGCTACACCTTC	CASSPGDRGYGYTF	TRBJ1-2	TRBV5-1	TRBD1
TGTGCCAGCAGTTTATTTGACAGGGGCCAGCCCCAGCATTTT	CASSLFDRGQPQHF	TRBJ1-5	TRBV27	TRBD1
TGCGCCAGCAGCTTTAGCAGGACTAGCGGGGCTAACAATGAGCAGTTCTTC	CASSFSRTSGANNEQFF	TRBJ2-1	TRBV5-1	TRBD2
TGTGCCACCAGCAGAAGACAGGGGAGTCCAGAGACCCAGTACTTC	CATSRRQGSPETQYF	TRBJ2-5	TRBV15	TRBD1
TGCGCCAGCAGGCCGGGACAGGGGTACAATGAGCAGTTCTTC	CASRPGQGYNEQFF	TRBJ2-1	TRBV10-2	TRBD1
TGTGCCAGCAGCGCTCCGGGACAGGGCACCTACGAGCAGTACTTC	CASSAPGQGTYEQYF	TRBJ2-7	TRBV6-1	TRBD1
TGCGCCAGCAGCCAAGATAACGGGATTGATCAGCCCCAGCATTTT	CASSQDNGIDQPQHF	TRBJ1-5	TRBV4-1	NA
TGTGCCATCAGTGAGTCAGTAGCGGGAGGCACCGGGGAGCTGTTTTTT	CAISESVAGGTGELFF	TRBJ2-2	TRBV10-3	TRBD2
TGTGCCAGCAGTTACTCGGGGTCCGGGACTAGAAACGAGCAGTACTTC	CASSYSGSGTRNEQYF	TRBJ2-7	TRBV6-5	TRBD2
TGTGCCTGTACTAGCGTCTCTAGCACAGATACGCAGTATTTT	CACTSVSSTDTQYF	TRBJ2-3	TRBV30	TRBD2
TGTGCCAGCAGCACACAGGGTTATCTTGAAGCTTTCTTT	CASSTQGYLEAFF	TRBJ1-1	TRBV7-2	NA
TGCGCCAGCAGCCAACGGATGACAGGGGCGAGGGAGCAGTACTTC	CASSQRMTGAREQYF	TRBJ2-5	TRBV4-3	TRBD1
TGCGCCAGCAGCCAAGAGAGGGGAGGGTCCTACGAGCAGTACTTC	CASSQERGGSYEQYF	TRBJ2-7	TRBV4-3	TRBD2
TGCGCCAGCAGCCGGATTGGACAGGGGCCTCAAGAGACCCAGTACTTC	CASSRIGQGPQETQYF	TRBJ2-5	TRBV5-1	TRBD1
TGTGCCAGCAGTCTCGGGACAGATCTTTCACCCCTCCACTTT	CASSLGTDLSPLHF	TRBJ1-6	TRBV6-5	TRBD1
TGTGCCAGCAGCCCGGGGGGGAAGGACAGATTCGACGGCTACGAGCAGTACTTC	CASSPGGKDRFDGYEQYF	TRBJ2-7	TRBV11-2	TRBD2
TGCGCCAGCAGCTCGGTGGCAGGGGGCAGCCGTAGGCGAGGCTACACCTTC	CASSSVAGGSRRRGYTF	TRBJ1-2	TRBV5-1	TRBD1
TGTGCCAGCAGCTTGTTCGCGGGAGCTGGAAACACCATATATTTT	CASSLFAGAGNTIYF	TRBJ1-3	TRBV11-3	NA
TGTGCCAGCAGCCCCCGGTCGGGGGAGCAGTACTTC	CASSPRSGEQYF	TRBJ2-7	TRBV7-6	NA
TGTGCCAGCACCTCCCGACTAGCGGGAGCAAGTGAGCAGTTCTTC	CASTSRLAGASEQFF	TRBJ2-1	TRBV28	TRBD2
TGTGCCAGCAGCCTGGACAGGGGGCCCTCCTACGAGCAGTACTTC	CASSLDRGPSYEQYF	TRBJ2-7	TRBV7-8	TRBD1
TGCGCCAGTAGGAGGGAAGCGGGTCAGCCCCAGCATTTT	CASRREAGQPQHF	TRBJ1-5	TRBV5-1	NA
TGTGCCAGCACCCCTAGGGCGGGGAACACTGAAGCTTTCTTT	CASTPRAGNTEAFF	TRBJ1-1	TRBV7-2	NA
TGTGCCACCAGCAGAGCCCAGGGTGGCGAGCAGTACTTC	CATSRAQGGEQYF	TRBJ2-7	TRBV15	NA